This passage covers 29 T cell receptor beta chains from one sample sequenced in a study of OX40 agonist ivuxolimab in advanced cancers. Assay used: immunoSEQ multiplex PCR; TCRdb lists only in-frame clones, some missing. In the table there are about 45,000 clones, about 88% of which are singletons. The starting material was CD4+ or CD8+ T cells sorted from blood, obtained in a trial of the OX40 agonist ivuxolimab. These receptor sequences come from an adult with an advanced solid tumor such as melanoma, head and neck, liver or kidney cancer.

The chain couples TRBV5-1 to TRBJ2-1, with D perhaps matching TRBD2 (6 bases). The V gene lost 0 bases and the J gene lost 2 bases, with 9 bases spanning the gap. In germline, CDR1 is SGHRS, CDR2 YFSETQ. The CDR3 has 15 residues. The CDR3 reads CASSLAGGAYNEQFF. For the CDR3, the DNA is TGCGCCAGCAGCTTGGCCGGGGGTGCCTACAATGAGCAGTTCTTC.

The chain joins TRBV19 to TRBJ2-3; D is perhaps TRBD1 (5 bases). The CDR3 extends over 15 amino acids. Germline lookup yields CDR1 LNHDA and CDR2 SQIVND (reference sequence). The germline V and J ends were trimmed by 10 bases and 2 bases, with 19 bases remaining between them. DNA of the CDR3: TGTGCCACCGGCCTCCTGAGTGGACACACAGATACGCAGTATTTT. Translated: CATGLLSGHTDTQYF.

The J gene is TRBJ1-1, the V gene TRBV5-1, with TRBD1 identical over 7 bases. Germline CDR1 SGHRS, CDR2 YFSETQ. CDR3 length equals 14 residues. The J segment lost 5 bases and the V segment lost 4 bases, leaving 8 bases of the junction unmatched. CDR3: CASSPVSGGTEAFF. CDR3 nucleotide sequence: TGCGCCAGCAGCCCTGTTTCAGGGGGTACTGAAGCTTTCTTT. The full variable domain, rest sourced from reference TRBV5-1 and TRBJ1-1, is KAGVTQTPRYLIKTRGQQVTLSCSPISGHRSVSWYQQTPGQGLQFLFEYFSETQRNKGNFPGRFSGRQFSNSRSEMNVSTLELGDSALYLCASSPVSGGTEAFFGQGTRLTVV.

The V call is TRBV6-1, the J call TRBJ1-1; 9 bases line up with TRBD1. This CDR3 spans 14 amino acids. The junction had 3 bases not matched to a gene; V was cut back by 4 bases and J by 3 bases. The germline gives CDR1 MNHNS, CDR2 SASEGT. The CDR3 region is CASSGGQGDTEAFF. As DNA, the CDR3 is TGTGCCAGCAGTGGGGGACAGGGCGACACTGAAGCTTTCTTT.

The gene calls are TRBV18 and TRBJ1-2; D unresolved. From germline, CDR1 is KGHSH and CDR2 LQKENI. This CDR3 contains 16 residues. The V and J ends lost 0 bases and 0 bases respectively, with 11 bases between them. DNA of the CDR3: TGTGCCAGCTCACCACCCTCCGGCAGCCCTAACTATGGCTACACCTTC. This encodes CASSPPSGSPNYGYTF.

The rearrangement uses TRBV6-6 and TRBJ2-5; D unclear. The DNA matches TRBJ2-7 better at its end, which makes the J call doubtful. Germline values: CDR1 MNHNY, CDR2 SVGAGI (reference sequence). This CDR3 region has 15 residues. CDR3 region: CASSYSGRSSYEQYF. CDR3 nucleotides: TGTGCCAGCAGTTACTCTGGACGGTCCTCCTACGAGCAGTACTTC.

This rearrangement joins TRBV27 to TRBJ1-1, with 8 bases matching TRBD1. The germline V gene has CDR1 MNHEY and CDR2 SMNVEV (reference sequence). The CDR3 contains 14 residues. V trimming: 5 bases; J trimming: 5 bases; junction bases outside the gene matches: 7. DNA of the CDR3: TGTGCCAGCAGTCCCCAGGGGGCTGGGACTGAAGCTTTCTTT. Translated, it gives CASSPQGAGTEAFF.

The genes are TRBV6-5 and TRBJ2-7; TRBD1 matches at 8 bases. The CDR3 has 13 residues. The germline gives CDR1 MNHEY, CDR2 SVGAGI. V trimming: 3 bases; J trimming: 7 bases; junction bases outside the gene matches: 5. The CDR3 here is CASSYQGAWEQYF. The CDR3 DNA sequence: TGTGCCAGCAGTTATCAGGGGGCATGGGAGCAGTACTTC.

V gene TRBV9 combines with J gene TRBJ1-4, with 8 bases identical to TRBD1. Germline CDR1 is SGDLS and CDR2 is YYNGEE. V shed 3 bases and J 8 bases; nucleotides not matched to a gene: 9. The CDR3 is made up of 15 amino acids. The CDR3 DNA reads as TGTGCCAGCAGCGCCTCAGGGGGCGCATGGGAAAAACTGTTTTTT. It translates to CASSASGGAWEKLFF.

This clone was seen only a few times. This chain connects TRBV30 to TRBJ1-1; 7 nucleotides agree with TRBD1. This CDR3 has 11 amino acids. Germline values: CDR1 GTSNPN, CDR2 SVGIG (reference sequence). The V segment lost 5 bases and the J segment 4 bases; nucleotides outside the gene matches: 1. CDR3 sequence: CAWAGGTEAFF. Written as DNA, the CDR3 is TGTGCCTGGGCAGGGGGCACTGAAGCTTTCTTT. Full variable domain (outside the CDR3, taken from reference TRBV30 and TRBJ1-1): SQTIHQWPATLVQPVGSPLSLECTVEGTSNPNLYWYRQAAGRGLQLLFYSVGIGQISSEVPQNLSASRPQDRQFILSSKKLLLSDSGFYLCAWAGGTEAFFGQGTRLTVV.

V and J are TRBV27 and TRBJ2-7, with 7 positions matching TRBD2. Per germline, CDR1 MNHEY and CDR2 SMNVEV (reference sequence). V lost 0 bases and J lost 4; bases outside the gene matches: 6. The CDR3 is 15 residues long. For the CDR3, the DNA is TGTGCCAGCAGTTTATCTCCTAGCGGATGGTACGAGCAGTACTTC. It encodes CASSLSPSGWYEQYF.

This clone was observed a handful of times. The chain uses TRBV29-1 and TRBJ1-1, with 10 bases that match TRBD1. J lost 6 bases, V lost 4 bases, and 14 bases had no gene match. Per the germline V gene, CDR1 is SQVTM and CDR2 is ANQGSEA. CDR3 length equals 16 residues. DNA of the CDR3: TGCAGCGTTGGGGACAGGGGCACTAGGATAGAGCCTGAAGCTTTCTTT. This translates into CSVGDRGTRIEPEAFF. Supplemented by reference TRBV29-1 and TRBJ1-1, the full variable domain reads SAVISQKPSRDICQRGTSLTIQCQVDSQVTMMFWYRQQPGQSLTLIATANQGSEATYESGFVIDKFPISRPNLTFSTLTVSNMSPEDSSIYLCSVGDRGTRIEPEAFFGQGTRLTVV.

The CDR3 sequence is CASSQDPGPTGNTIYF. DNA of the CDR3: TGCGCCAGCAGCCAAGATCCTGGACCCACAGGAAACACCATATATTTT. J is TRBJ1-3 and V is TRBV4-1; D uncertain. Trimming removed 0 bases from V and 4 bases from J, with 13 bases in between. Germline assignment: CDR1 MGHRA and CDR2 YSYEKL. This CDR3 has 16 residues.

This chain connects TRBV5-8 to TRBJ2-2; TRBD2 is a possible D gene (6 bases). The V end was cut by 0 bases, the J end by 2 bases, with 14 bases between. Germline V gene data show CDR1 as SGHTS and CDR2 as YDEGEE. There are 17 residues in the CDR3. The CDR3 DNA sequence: TGTGCCAGCAGCTTGGCCTTTAGCGGAGTCAACACCGGGGAGCTGTTTTTT. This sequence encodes CASSLAFSGVNTGELFF.

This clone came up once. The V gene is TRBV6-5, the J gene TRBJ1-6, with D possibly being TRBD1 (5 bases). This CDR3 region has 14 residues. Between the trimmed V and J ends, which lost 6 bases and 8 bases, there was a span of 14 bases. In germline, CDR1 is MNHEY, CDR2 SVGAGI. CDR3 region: CASRGTVGYSPLHF. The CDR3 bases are TGTGCCAGCAGGGGGACCGTCGGGTATTCACCCCTCCACTTT.

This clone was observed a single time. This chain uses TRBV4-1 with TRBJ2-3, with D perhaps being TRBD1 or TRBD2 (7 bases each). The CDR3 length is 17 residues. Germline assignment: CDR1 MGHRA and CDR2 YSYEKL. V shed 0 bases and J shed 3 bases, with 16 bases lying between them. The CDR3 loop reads CASSQDRYQGGTDTQYF. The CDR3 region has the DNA TGCGCCAGCAGCCAAGATCGGTACCAGGGGGGGACAGATACGCAGTATTTT.

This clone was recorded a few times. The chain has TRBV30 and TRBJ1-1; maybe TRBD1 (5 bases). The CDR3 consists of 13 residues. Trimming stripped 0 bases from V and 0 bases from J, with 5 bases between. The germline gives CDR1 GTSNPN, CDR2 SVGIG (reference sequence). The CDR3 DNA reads TGTGCCTGGAGTGTACAGGTGAACACTGAAGCTTTCTTT. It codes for CAWSVQVNTEAFF.

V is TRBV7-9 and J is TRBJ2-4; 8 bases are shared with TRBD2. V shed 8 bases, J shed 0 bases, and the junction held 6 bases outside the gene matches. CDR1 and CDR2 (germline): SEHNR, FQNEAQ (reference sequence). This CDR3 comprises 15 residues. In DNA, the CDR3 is TGTGCCAGCGGAATAGCGGGACTAGCCAAAAACATTCAGTACTTC. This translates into CASGIAGLAKNIQYF.

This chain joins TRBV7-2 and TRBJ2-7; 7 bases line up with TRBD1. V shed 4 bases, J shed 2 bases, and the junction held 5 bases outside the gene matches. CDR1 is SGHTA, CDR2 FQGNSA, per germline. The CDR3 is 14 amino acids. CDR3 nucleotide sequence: TGTGCCAGCAGCTCACGACAGGGACCCTACGAGCAGTACTTC. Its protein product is CASSSRQGPYEQYF.

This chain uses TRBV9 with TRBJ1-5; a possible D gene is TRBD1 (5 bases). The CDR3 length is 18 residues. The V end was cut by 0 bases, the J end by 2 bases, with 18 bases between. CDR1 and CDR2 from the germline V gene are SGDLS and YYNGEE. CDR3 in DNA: TGTGCCAGCAGCGTAGCTCGGGACCTCCTATACGGCAATCAGCCCCAGCATTTT. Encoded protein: CASSVARDLLYGNQPQHF.

CDR3 in DNA: TGTGCCAGCAGGGACCTTGGGGAGACCCAGTACTTC. This gives the protein CASRDLGETQYF. The V gene is TRBV6-6, the J gene TRBJ2-5; D not resolved. The CDR3 extends over 12 amino acids. Germline CDR1 is MNHNY and CDR2 is SVGAGI (reference sequence). Trimming took 6 bases from V and 5 from J, leaving 10 bases between them.

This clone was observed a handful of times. CDR3 sequence: CASSIGTSNYGYTF. The DNA of the CDR3 is TGTGCCAGTAGTATCGGGACGTCTAACTATGGCTACACCTTC. The chain combines TRBV19 with TRBJ1-2; tentative D call: TRBD1 (5 bases). This CDR3 has 14 residues. V lost 3 bases and J 0 bases, leaving 8 bases between the germline ends. Germline V lookup: CDR1 LNHDA, CDR2 SQIVND (reference sequence).

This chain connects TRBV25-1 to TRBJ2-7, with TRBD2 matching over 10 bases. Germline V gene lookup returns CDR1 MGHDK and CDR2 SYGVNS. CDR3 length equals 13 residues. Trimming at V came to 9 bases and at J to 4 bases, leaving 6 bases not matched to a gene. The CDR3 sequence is CASKTSGSYEQYF. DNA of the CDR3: TGTGCCAGTAAGACTAGCGGGTCGTACGAGCAGTACTTC.

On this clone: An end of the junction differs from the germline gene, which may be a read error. This CDR3 reads CAISDMLAGWWF. In DNA, the CDR3 is TGTGCCATCAGTGACATGCTAGCGGGGTGGTGGTTC. This chain links TRBV10-3 with TRBJ2-7, with 9 bases aligning to TRBD2. This CDR3 spans 12 amino acids. Germline lookup yields CDR1 ENHRY and CDR2 SYGVKD.

In DNA form, the CDR3 reads TGTGCCAGCGCCTCGGGGCGGGGCACAGATACGCAGTATTTT. Amino acid sequence: CASASGRGTDTQYF. The chain combines TRBV7-3 with TRBJ2-3; D tentatively fits TRBD1 or TRBD2 (5 bases each). The CDR3 has 14 amino acids. Germline V gene data show CDR1 as SGHTA and CDR2 as FQGTGA. Trimming pared 8 bases from V and 1 base from J, leaving 13 bases between.

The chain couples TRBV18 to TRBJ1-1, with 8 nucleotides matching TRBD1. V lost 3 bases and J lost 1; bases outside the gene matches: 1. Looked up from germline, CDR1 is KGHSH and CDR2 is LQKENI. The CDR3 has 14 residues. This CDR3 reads CASSPGQGNTEAFF. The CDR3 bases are TGTGCCAGCTCACCCGGACAGGGGAACACTGAAGCTTTCTTT.

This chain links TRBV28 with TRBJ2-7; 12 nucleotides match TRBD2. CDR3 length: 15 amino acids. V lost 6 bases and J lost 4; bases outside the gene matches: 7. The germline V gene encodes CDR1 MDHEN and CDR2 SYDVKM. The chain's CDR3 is CASRMASGGDYEQYF. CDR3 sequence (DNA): TGTGCCAGCAGAATGGCTAGCGGGGGGGATTACGAGCAGTACTTC.

The CDR3 coding sequence is TGCGCCAGCAGCTTGTCGGGGGAAGAGACCCAGTACTTC. Translating gives CASSLSGEETQYF. V is TRBV5-1 and J is TRBJ2-5; D might be TRBD2 (6 bases). Germline CDR1 SGHRS, CDR2 YFSETQ. The CDR3 runs to 13 residues. The V end was cut by 1 base, the J end by 3 bases, with 7 bases between.

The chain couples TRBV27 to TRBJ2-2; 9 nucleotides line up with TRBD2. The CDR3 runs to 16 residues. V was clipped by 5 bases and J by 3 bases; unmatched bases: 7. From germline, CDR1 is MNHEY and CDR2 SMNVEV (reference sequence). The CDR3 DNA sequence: TGTGCCAGCAGTGACCTAGCGGGATTCGACACCGGGGAGCTGTTTTTT. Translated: CASSDLAGFDTGELFF.